What follows is one T cell receptor beta chain and its context. The sample is drawn from a study of blood T cells in healthy people across ages. It was with a sample-barcoded 5' primer and a J-beta primer mix that a second PCR of about 6 to 12 cycles was run. TCRdb re-called the 5' RACE reads through MiXCR, storing one row per CDR3 protein. The sample lists about 600,000 distinct CDR3 sequences; 40% to 50% were seen once. CDR3 length equals 12 residues. Germline CDR1 reads SNHLY; CDR2 reads FYNNEI. V gave up 5 bases and J gave up 13 bases, with 17 bases separating them. The receptor comes from a man at least 80 years old in good health. The V and J genes are TRBV2 and TRBJ2-5; maybe TRBD2 (6 bases). The sequenced material came from blood. The CDR3: CASSRRETPGYF. CDR3 bases: TGTGCCAGCAGTCGGAGGGAGACTCCCGGGTACTTC.